The text below deals with one T cell receptor beta chain. The specificity of this receptor is unknown. It has no much larger one-base neighbor in the sample; base qualities were not kept. RNA was extracted with the RNeasy kit and roughly 0.45 to 1 ug was reverse transcribed using random hexamers. The immunoSEQ multiplex PCR assay, which covers 54 Vbeta and 13 Jbeta segments, was used to amplify TCR beta CDR3 regions. To correct PCR amplification bias, a synthetic template baseline was used for both primer optimization and computational correction. The paper's data handling went like this. Only productive sequences were kept, with reads annotated to V, D and J genes according to IMGT and analyzed in immunoSEQ Analyzer. Clonality was computed as one minus Shannon entropy normalized by log2 of the number of productive unique sequences. For each patient and control, public and private clones were evaluated among the 100 most prevalent clones. Clones were defined as Susac-specific when absent from the healthy and MS cohorts, from about 970 published viral clones and from other ImmuneACCESS disease sequences. TCRdb reprocessing: public reads trimmed at Q25 with fastp, clones called with MiXCR, in-frame beta chains kept. Each record represents a unique CDR3 protein, reported with the most common genes and DNA among its rows. The V and J calls reflect TCRdb's pipeline rather than the authors' work. In this sample the table shows some 63,000 distinct CDR3 sequences, approximately 94% of which occur a single time. Roughly 0.55% of the sample belongs to the ten largest clones.

This entry is derived from a study of CD8 T cells in Susac syndrome (dated by TCRdb to between 2017 and 2020). Regarding the research as a whole: Repertoire sequencing was used to test whether CD8+ T cell activation and differentiation in Susac syndrome was antigen driven. The clonality of the CD8+ T cell repertoire was compared across over 10 healthy donors, around 14 Susac syndrome patients and about 16 multiple sclerosis patients.

CDR1 and CDR2, looked up from the germline V gene (reference sequence), are MNHEY and SMNVEV. From cysteine to phenylalanine, the CDR3 is 14 amino acids long. The retained sequence is limited to the CDR3, 42 bases, with the frame set at the first base. V lost 2 bases and J lost 6 bases, and the count of bases not matched to a germline gene is 1. Peripheral blood CD8+ and CD4+ T cells from healthy donors, Susac syndrome patients and multiple sclerosis patients were profiled using high-throughput TCR beta sequencing. Treatment-naive patients with stable or active relapsing-remitting disease fulfilling revised McDonald criteria were used as multiple sclerosis controls. CD8+ TEMRA cells were enriched by FACS, while bulk CD8+ and CD4+ T cells were purified by magnetic negative isolation. Blood was drawn into EDTA tubes, processed within 24 hours, and PBMCs were isolated by density gradient centrifugation. PBMCs destined for TCR sequencing were cryopreserved in liquid nitrogen and later thawed in a 37 °C water bath. Purity of sorted or isolated CD4+, CD8+ and CD8+ TEMRA cells was at least 90%.

On the study overall, not on this receptor specifically: The TCR sequencing and HLA analysis was acknowledged to have included a relatively small number of individuals.

Sequenced input: CD8+ T cells from PBMCs. This clonotype was obtained from a human donor with multiple sclerosis. The chain is made from TRBV27 and TRBJ2-2, and TRBD2 matches 9 of the central bases. The nucleotides are TGTGCCAGCAGTTTAGCGGGAGGGGCCGGGGAGCTGTTTTTT. Its coded protein is CASSLAGGAGELFF.